This is a list of T cell receptor beta chains from one sample in a study of T-cell reconstitution after alpha-beta-depleted transplantation in children. In TCRdb, the PCR reads were re-called with MiXCR into one record per CDR3 protein. The data contain around 700,000 distinct CDR3 sequences, about an eighth of them singletons. Here the sequenced sample was PBMCs, taken before TCRalphabeta/CD19-depleted stem cell transplant. The receptors were gathered from a girl aged 2-15 years with congenital amegakaryocytic thrombocytopenia, due to receive a stem cell transplant. Both conserved end residues are part of each CDR3. D genes are given only for firm matches. Rows give clone size only sometimes, using once, few, many, or a class for an expanded clone.

cdr3_nt: TGTGCCAGCAGCTTAGTCGCTCAAAAGAGAGAGACCCAGTACTTC; cdr3_aa: CASSLVAQKRETQYF; v_call: TRBV7-6; d_call: NA; j_call: TRBJ2-5; clone_size: few
cdr3_nt: TGCAGCGTTGGGGCGAAATACGACGAGCAGTACTTC; cdr3_aa: CSVGAKYDEQYF; v_call: TRBV29-1; d_call: NA; j_call: TRBJ2-7; clone_size: few
cdr3_nt: TGCGCCAGCAGCCAGGTCGGTAGGAGGAGCAATGAGCAGTTCTTC; cdr3_aa: CASSQVGRRSNEQFF; v_call: TRBV4-1; d_call: NA; j_call: TRBJ2-1; clone_size: many
cdr3_nt: TGTGCCAGCAGCTCGAGTCCGGGACAGGGGGGCTACTCCTACGAGCAGTACTTC; cdr3_aa: CASSSSPGQGGYSYEQYF; v_call: TRBV7-3; d_call: TRBD1; j_call: TRBJ2-7; clone_size: NA
cdr3_nt: TGTGCCAGCAGTTCCTATACGCCCGGACTGGAAGATTTTCGGAAAGAGACCCAGTACTTC; cdr3_aa: CASSSYTPGLEDFRKETQYF; v_call: TRBV12-3/TRBV12-4; d_call: NA; j_call: TRBJ2-5; clone_size: few
cdr3_nt: TGTGCCTGGAGCAGGGTGTCTAGCAATCAGCCCCAGCATTTT; cdr3_aa: CAWSRVSSNQPQHF; v_call: TRBV30; d_call: NA; j_call: TRBJ1-5; clone_size: NA
cdr3_nt: TGCAGTGCTTCCGGGACAGGGTTAAGGCAGTATTTT; cdr3_aa: CSASGTGLRQYF; v_call: TRBV20-1; d_call: TRBD1; j_call: TRBJ2-3; clone_size: NA
cdr3_nt: TGTGCCAGCAGTTTATGGAGCGGGAGGACTCCCTACGAGCAGTACTTC; cdr3_aa: CASSLWSGRTPYEQYF; v_call: TRBV28; d_call: TRBD2; j_call: TRBJ2-7; clone_size: NA
cdr3_nt: TGCAGTGCTAGAGATGGGGAGACTTTCAGCTCCTACAATGAGCAGTTCTTC; cdr3_aa: CSARDGETFSSYNEQFF; v_call: TRBV20-1; d_call: NA; j_call: TRBJ2-1; clone_size: many
cdr3_nt: TGTGCCAGCCCACCCCATAGCGGAGCCCGAGATCTACATGAGCAGTTCTTC; cdr3_aa: CASPPHSGARDLHEQFF; v_call: TRBV28; d_call: NA; j_call: TRBJ2-1; clone_size: many
cdr3_nt: TGCAGTGCTGGTATGACAGGACAAGAGACCCAGTACTTC; cdr3_aa: CSAGMTGQETQYF; v_call: TRBV20-1; d_call: NA; j_call: TRBJ2-5; clone_size: many
cdr3_nt: TGTGCCAGCAGGAGGTCTGAGACCCAGTACTTC; cdr3_aa: CASRRSETQYF; v_call: TRBV6-5; d_call: NA; j_call: TRBJ2-5; clone_size: many
cdr3_nt: TGTGCCAGCGAGGAGGGGGAGAGTGGCTACACCTTC; cdr3_aa: CASEEGESGYTF; v_call: TRBV12-3/TRBV12-4; d_call: NA; j_call: TRBJ1-2; clone_size: many
cdr3_nt: TGCGCCAGCAATCGGGGAGGGCCCATTAATGAGCAGTTCTTC; cdr3_aa: CASNRGGPINEQFF; v_call: TRBV5-1; d_call: TRBD2; j_call: TRBJ2-1; clone_size: many
cdr3_nt: TGTGCCAGCAGTACCCCAACAGGACTAGCGGGATACAATGAGCAGTTCTTC; cdr3_aa: CASSTPTGLAGYNEQFF; v_call: TRBV28; d_call: TRBD2; j_call: TRBJ2-1; clone_size: many
cdr3_nt: TGTGCCAGCAGTGTATGGGAGGGTCAGGACAATGAGCAGTTCTTC; cdr3_aa: CASSVWEGQDNEQFF; v_call: TRBV6-1; d_call: TRBD2; j_call: TRBJ2-1; clone_size: many
cdr3_nt: TGTGCCAGCAGCTTGTGGCAGGCTAGCAATCAGCCCCAGCATTTT; cdr3_aa: CASSLWQASNQPQHF; v_call: TRBV5-5; d_call: NA; j_call: TRBJ1-5; clone_size: many
cdr3_nt: TGTGCCACCACATACGAGAACTTCCGGGATCCAAAAAAAAAATACGAGCAGTACTTC; cdr3_aa: CATTYENFRDPKKKYEQYF; v_call: TRBV15; d_call: NA; j_call: TRBJ2-7; clone_size: few
cdr3_nt: TGCAGCATTGGGCTAGCGGGTAATGAGCAGTTCTTC; cdr3_aa: CSIGLAGNEQFF; v_call: TRBV20-1; d_call: TRBD2; j_call: TRBJ2-1; clone_size: NA
cdr3_nt: TGTGCCAGTACGACGGAGGGGCAGACGTCAACCCAGTACTTC; cdr3_aa: CASTTEGQTSTQYF; v_call: TRBV19; d_call: NA; j_call: TRBJ2-5; clone_size: many
cdr3_nt: TGTGCCATCACCTTGGGACTAGACCCTCACAATGAGCAGTTCTTC; cdr3_aa: CAITLGLDPHNEQFF; v_call: TRBV10-3; d_call: TRBD2; j_call: TRBJ2-1; clone_size: few
cdr3_nt: TGTGCCATGGGGGGCCGGACCTACAATGAGCAGTTCTTC; cdr3_aa: CAMGGRTYNEQFF; v_call: TRBV10-3; d_call: NA; j_call: TRBJ2-1; clone_size: NA
cdr3_nt: TGTGCCAGCAGCGACATACTAGCGGGAGGCACCGGGGAGCTGTTTTTT; cdr3_aa: CASSDILAGGTGELFF; v_call: TRBV9; d_call: TRBD2; j_call: TRBJ2-2; clone_size: many
cdr3_nt: TGTGCCAGCAGCGAGACCGCTGGGCATAGCAATGAGCAGTTCTTC; cdr3_aa: CASSETAGHSNEQFF; v_call: TRBV6-1; d_call: NA; j_call: TRBJ2-1; clone_size: NA